This entry features one T cell receptor (beta chain) sequence. The V gene's germline CDR1 is SGHRS and CDR2 YFSETQ. The CDR3 sequence is 16 residues long. The V end lost 3 bases, the J end lost 2 bases, and 15 bases lay between the germline ends. Only in-frame clones appear in the TCRdb table, and some are missing; sequencing was by immunoSEQ multiplex PCR. This sample has roughly 200,000 clones, with around 87% found just once. The data are from a study of blood T cell repertoires in COVID-19. What was sequenced was peripheral blood. V usage is TRBV5-1 and J usage is TRBJ1-5, with unresolved D. This TCR was recovered from a man aged 35-49 years with active or convalescent COVID-19. CDR3 amino acids: CASSWYSGRGNQPQHF. For the CDR3, the DNA is TGCGCCAGCAGCTGGTACAGCGGAAGGGGCAATCAGCCCCAGCATTTT.